The present T cell receptor (beta chain) was sequenced within a study of blood T cell repertoires in COVID-19. The CDR3 extends over 13 amino acids. The V end lost 1 base, the J end lost 8 bases, and 11 bases lay between the germline ends. The V gene's germline CDR1 is SGHTA and CDR2 FQGNSA. The protocol was immunoSEQ multiplex PCR, while the TCRdb copy is restricted to in-frame clones and leaves out a portion. Seen here are 100,000 to 150,000 clones, around 87% observed once, and the top ten hold 2% to 2.5%. J is TRBJ1-2 and V is TRBV7-2; D unclear. Sequenced material: peripheral blood. The sequence was collected from a woman aged 45-60 years with acute or convalescent COVID-19. This chain's CDR3 is CASSLGAIGGYTF. CDR3 nucleotides: TGTGCCAGCAGCTTAGGGGCTATAGGAGGCTACACCTTC.